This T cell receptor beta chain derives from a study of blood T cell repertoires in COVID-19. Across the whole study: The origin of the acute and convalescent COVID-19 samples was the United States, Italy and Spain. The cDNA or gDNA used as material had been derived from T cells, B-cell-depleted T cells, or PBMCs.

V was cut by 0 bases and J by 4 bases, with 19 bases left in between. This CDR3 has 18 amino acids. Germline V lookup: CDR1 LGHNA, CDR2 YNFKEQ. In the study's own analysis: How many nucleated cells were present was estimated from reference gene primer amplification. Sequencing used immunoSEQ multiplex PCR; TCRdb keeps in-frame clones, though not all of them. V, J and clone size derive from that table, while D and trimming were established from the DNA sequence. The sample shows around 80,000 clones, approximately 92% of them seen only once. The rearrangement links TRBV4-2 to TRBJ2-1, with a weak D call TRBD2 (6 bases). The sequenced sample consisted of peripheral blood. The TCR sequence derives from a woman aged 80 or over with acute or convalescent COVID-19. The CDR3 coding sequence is TGTGCCAGCAGCCAAGATCCGCAGGCGGGATCTCTTTACAATGAGCAGTTCTTC. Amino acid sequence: CASSQDPQAGSLYNEQFF.